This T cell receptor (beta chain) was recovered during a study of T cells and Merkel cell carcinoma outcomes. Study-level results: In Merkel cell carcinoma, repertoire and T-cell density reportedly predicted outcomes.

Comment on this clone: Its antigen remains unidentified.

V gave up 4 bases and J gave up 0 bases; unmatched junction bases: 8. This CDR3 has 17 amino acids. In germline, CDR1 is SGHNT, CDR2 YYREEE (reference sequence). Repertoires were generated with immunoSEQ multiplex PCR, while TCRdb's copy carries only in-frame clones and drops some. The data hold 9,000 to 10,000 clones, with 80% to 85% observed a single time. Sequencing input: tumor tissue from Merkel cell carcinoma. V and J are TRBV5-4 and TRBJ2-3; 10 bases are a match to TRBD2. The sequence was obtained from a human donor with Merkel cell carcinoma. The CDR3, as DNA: TGTGCCAGCAGCGACTCCCTAGCGGGGGTTAGCACAGATACGCAGTATTTT. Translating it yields CASSDSLAGVSTDTQYF.